The 30 T cell receptor beta chains given below trace back to one sample, sequenced in a study of OX40 agonist ivuxolimab in advanced cancers. To prepare the library, the immunoSEQ multiplex PCR assay was applied. Held by TCRdb, this immuneACCESS table contains in-frame sequences only and omits some clones. Under half of the omission traces to an unresolved V gene where checked; the cause of the rest is unknown. The sample has roughly 70,000 clones on record, approximately 83% of them singletons. About 0.78% of the sample belongs to the ten largest clones. The material sequenced was CD4+ or CD8+ T cells sorted from blood, taken in a trial of the OX40 agonist ivuxolimab. These receptor sequences come from an adult with an advanced solid tumor such as melanoma, head and neck, liver or kidney cancer.

The sample holds a few counts of this clone. The V gene is TRBV28, the J gene TRBJ1-2; D unresolved. The V gene's germline CDR1 is MDHEN and CDR2 SYDVKM. The CDR3 is made up of 14 amino acids. Trimming cost V 4 bases and J 1 base, with 10 bases left between them. The CDR3 DNA sequence: TGTGCCAGCAGTTCGAGTCCCATTAACTATGGCTACACCTTC. Protein: CASSSSPINYGYTF.

This clone was recorded a few times. The chain recombines TRBV19 with TRBJ1-1, with D possibly being TRBD1 (6 bases). CDR1 and CDR2 (germline): LNHDA, SQIVND (reference sequence). The CDR3 spans 14 residues. Trimming took 7 bases from V and 6 from J, leaving 18 bases between them. The CDR3 region has the DNA TGTGCCAGTATATCGGGGGGCGGGTTCGCTGAAGCTTTCTTT. Protein sequence: CASISGGGFAEAFF.

This chain links TRBV5-4 with TRBJ2-1, with 9 bases identical to TRBD2. The ends lost 0 bases at V and 3 bases at J; junction bases unmatched: 4. The CDR3 has 16 residues. Germline-derived CDR1 and CDR2 are SGHNT and YYREEE (reference sequence). CDR3 nucleotides: TGTGCCAGCAGCTTGGGAGGCGGGAGGGGCTACAATGAGCAGTTCTTC. It encodes CASSLGGGRGYNEQFF. The full variable domain, completed using reference TRBV5-4 and TRBJ2-1, is ETGVTQSPTHLIKTRGQQVTLRCSSQSGHNTVSWYQQALGQGPQFIFQYYREEENGRGNFPPRFSGLQFPNYSSELNVNALELDDSALYLCASSLGGGRGYNEQFFGPGTRLTVL.

The chain has TRBV11-3 and TRBJ2-2; TRBD1 aligns across 8 bases. CDR3 length: 16 amino acids. V shed 5 bases and J 6 bases; nucleotides not matched to a gene: 11. Germline CDR1 and CDR2: SGHNT and YENEEA. Here the CDR3 reads CASSPGTGGTPGELFF. CDR3 DNA: TGTGCCAGCAGCCCCGGGACAGGAGGTACCCCCGGGGAGCTGTTTTTT.

This clone was recorded once. This sequence joins TRBV18 and TRBJ2-6; no clear D. The CDR3 sequence is 19 residues long. Trimming removed 2 bases at V and 0 bases at J, with 17 bases between. Germline loops: CDR1 KGHSH, CDR2 LQKENI. The CDR3 DNA sequence: TGTGCCAGCTCACCAATGAATGTCTTCTCGAGCTCTGGGGCCAACGTCCTGACTTTC. Protein product: CASSPMNVFSSSGANVLTF.

A single count supports this clone. This rearrangement joins TRBV9 to TRBJ1-6; D gene uncertain. In germline, CDR1 is SGDLS, CDR2 YYNGEE. The CDR3 sequence is 16 residues long. The V end lost 4 bases, the J end lost 6 bases, and 17 bases lay between the germline ends. The CDR3 spells CASSSRPANGNSPLHF. CDR3 nucleotide sequence: TGTGCCAGCAGCTCCCGACCGGCAAATGGTAATTCACCCCTCCACTTT.

The chain has TRBV6-5 and TRBJ1-5, with a possible D match to TRBD1 (6 bases). From germline, CDR1 is MNHEY and CDR2 SVGAGI. The CDR3 totals 15 residues. Trimming stripped 6 bases from V and 5 bases from J, with 17 bases between. CDR3 sequence: CASSPYRVGHQPQHF. CDR3 DNA: TGTGCCAGCAGCCCATACAGGGTCGGACATCAGCCCCAGCATTTT.

This clone has a single count. The chain recombines TRBV7-2 with TRBJ1-5; D gene unclear. The V gene's germline CDR1 is SGHTA and CDR2 FQGNSA. CDR3 length: 17 residues. The V end lost 5 bases, the J end lost 2 bases, and 19 bases lay between the germline ends. In DNA, the CDR3 is TGTGCCAGCAGCGCCAGAAGTGACATCAAGGGCAATCAGCCCCAGCATTTT. Amino acids: CASSARSDIKGNQPQHF. Based on the CDR3 plus reference TRBV7-2 and TRBJ1-5, the full variable domain is GAGVSQSPSNKVTEKGKDVELRCDPISGHTALYWYRQSLGQGLEFLIYFQGNSAPDKSGLPSDRFSAERTGGSVSTLTIQRTQQEDSAVYLCASSARSDIKGNQPQHFGDGTRLSIL.

V and J are TRBV6-6 and TRBJ1-5, with D maybe TRBD1 (5 bases). CDR3 length: 16 residues. Deletions cut 2 bases from V and 0 bases from J, with 11 bases between. The V gene's germline CDR1 is MNHNY and CDR2 SVGAGI (reference sequence). In DNA, the CDR3 is TGTGCCAGCAGTTACCTGGGGACGGGTAGCAATCAGCCCCAGCATTTT. This translates into CASSYLGTGSNQPQHF.

This chain connects TRBV18 to TRBJ1-1; TRBD1 agrees at 7 bases. Germline V gives CDR1 KGHSH, CDR2 LQKENI. The CDR3 spans 15 residues. J gave up 6 bases and V 1 base, and 8 bases lay outside the gene matches. CDR3 in amino acids: CASSPQTGQVSEAFF. The CDR3 DNA sequence: TGTGCCAGCTCACCACAGACAGGGCAGGTCTCTGAAGCTTTCTTT.

V usage is TRBV19 and J usage is TRBJ2-5; no definite D call. The CDR3 is 12 residues long. The germline V gene encodes CDR1 LNHDA and CDR2 SQIVND (reference sequence). V was clipped by 6 bases and J by 5 bases, with 10 bases between them. CDR3 amino acids: CASRGFGETQYF. As DNA, the CDR3 is TGTGCCAGTAGAGGTTTTGGCGAGACCCAGTACTTC.

This clone was seen just once. The gene calls are TRBV2 and TRBJ2-3; D gene ambiguous. The CDR3 consists of 12 residues. The germline CDR1 and CDR2 sequences are SNHLY and FYNNEI. The V gene lost 4 bases and the J gene lost 4 bases, with 6 bases spanning the gap. The CDR3 sequence: CASSGIPDTQYF. The CDR3 coding sequence is TGTGCCAGCAGTGGAATCCCAGATACGCAGTATTTT.

The chain is built from TRBV6-1 and TRBJ1-1; 9 bases agree with TRBD1. CDR1 and CDR2 (germline): MNHNS, SASEGT. V gave up 6 bases and J gave up 6 bases; unmatched junction bases: 5. The CDR3 is 13 amino acids. The CDR3 coding sequence is TGTGCCAGCAGGCCAACAGGGGGCCCTGAAGCTTTCTTT. As protein: CASRPTGGPEAFF.

The chain recombines TRBV6-5 with TRBJ1-2; perhaps TRBD1 as D (6 bases). Trimming took 0 bases from V and 4 from J, leaving 15 bases between them. The germline gives CDR1 MNHEY, CDR2 SVGAGI. This CDR3 contains 16 residues. The CDR3 coding sequence is TGTGCCAGCAGTTACTCCCCTCCCGCAGGGGTCTATGGCTACACCTTC. Its protein product is CASSYSPPAGVYGYTF.

The chain joins TRBV11-2 to TRBJ1-5; no clear D gene. Deletions cut 0 bases from V and 2 bases from J, with 8 bases between. CDR1 and CDR2 from the germline V gene are SGHAT and FQNNGV. The CDR3 totals 15 residues. The CDR3 DNA reads TGTGCCAGCAGCTTAGATTTGGGCGGCAATCAGCCCCAGCATTTT. Amino acid sequence: CASSLDLGGNQPQHF. The full variable domain, completed using reference TRBV11-2 and TRBJ1-5, is EAGVAQSPRYKIIEKRQSVAFWCNPISGHATLYWYQQILGQGPKLLIQFQNNGVVDDSQLPKDRFSAERLKGVDSTLKIQPAKLEDSAVYLCASSLDLGGNQPQHFGDGTRLSIL.

This clone came up a few times. CDR3 amino acids: CASSLMGGYGYTF. Written as DNA, the CDR3 is TGTGCCAGCAGTTTAATGGGAGGTTATGGCTACACCTTC. The chain recombines TRBV28 with TRBJ1-2; D call uncertain. Germline lookup yields CDR1 MDHEN and CDR2 SYDVKM. V was shortened by 2 bases and J by 5 bases, with 9 bases between the two germline ends. This CDR3 spans 13 amino acids.

The chain joins TRBV28 to TRBJ2-2, with D possibly called TRBD1 or TRBD2 (5 bases each). Germline V lookup: CDR1 MDHEN, CDR2 SYDVKM. The V end lost 3 bases, the J end lost 4 bases, and 12 bases lay between the germline ends. The CDR3 extends over 15 amino acids. CDR3 amino acids: CASSFRDLSTGELFF. The CDR3 coding sequence is TGTGCCAGCAGTTTCCGGGACCTGAGCACCGGGGAGCTGTTTTTT.

The V and J genes are TRBV28 and TRBJ2-5; 9 positions match TRBD1. Germline loops: CDR1 MDHEN, CDR2 SYDVKM. Trimming removed 6 bases from V and 2 bases from J; junction bases left unmatched: 7. The CDR3 spans 15 residues. CDR3 bases: TGTGCCAGCAGATCCGGGACAGGGTCTCAAGAGACCCAGTACTTC. It codes for CASRSGTGSQETQYF. The variable domain in full, with the rest retrieved from reference TRBV28 and TRBJ2-5, is DVKVTQSSRYLVKRTGEKVFLECVQDMDHENMFWYRQDPGLGLRLIYFSYDVKMKEKGDIPEGYSVSREKKERFSLILESASTNQTSMYLCASRSGTGSQETQYFGPGTRLLVL.

The rearrangement uses TRBV15 and TRBJ2-7; 7 nucleotides match TRBD2. After removal of 6 bases from V and 0 bases from J, the junction contained 8 bases not matched to a gene. The length of the CDR3 is 15 residues. Germline V gene data show CDR1 as LNHNV and CDR2 as YYDKDF (reference sequence). In DNA, the CDR3 is TGTGCCACCAGAAAGGCGGGAGCCTCCTCCTACGAGCAGTACTTC. Translated, it gives CATRKAGASSYEQYF.

The rearrangement uses TRBV28 and TRBJ1-5; D is ambiguous. CDR1 and CDR2 (germline): MDHEN, SYDVKM. This CDR3 region has 14 residues. V lost 2 bases and J lost 2, with 7 bases in between. This CDR3 reads CASSLGPRNQPQHF. The CDR3 bases are TGTGCCAGCAGTTTAGGCCCCCGCAATCAGCCCCAGCATTTT. Together with reference TRBV28 and TRBJ1-5, the CDR3 gives the full variable domain: DVKVTQSSRYLVKRTGEKVFLECVQDMDHENMFWYRQDPGLGLRLIYFSYDVKMKEKGDIPEGYSVSREKKERFSLILESASTNQTSMYLCASSLGPRNQPQHFGDGTRLSIL.

The chain couples TRBV5-1 to TRBJ2-1, with 11 bases lining up with TRBD1. The trim removed 3 bases at V and 6 bases at J, leaving 11 bases unmatched. The length of the CDR3 is 17 residues. Looked up from germline, CDR1 is SGHRS and CDR2 is YFSETQ. The CDR3 is CASSSRTDRGLSNEQFF. CDR3 bases: TGCGCCAGCAGCTCACGAACGGACAGGGGGCTTAGCAATGAGCAGTTCTTC.

The gene calls are TRBV10-1 and TRBJ2-7, with 8 positions matching TRBD1. From germline, CDR1 is WNHNN and CDR2 SYGVQD (reference sequence). CDR3 size: 15 residues. V gave up 3 bases and J gave up 2 bases; unmatched junction bases: 6. CDR3 sequence: CASSDHRGQAYEQYF. The CDR3 DNA reads as TGCGCCAGCAGTGATCACCGGGGACAGGCCTACGAGCAGTACTTC.

The J gene is TRBJ2-7, the V gene TRBV28, with 7 bases aligning to TRBD1. This CDR3 region has 16 residues. CDR1 is MDHEN and CDR2 is SYDVKM in the germline V gene. The V segment lost 6 bases and the J segment 0 bases; nucleotides outside the gene matches: 11. The CDR3 DNA reads TGTGCCAGCAGCCATGGGGGACAGAGAAGCTCCTACGAGCAGTACTTC. This gives the protein CASSHGGQRSSYEQYF.

This chain uses TRBV30 with TRBJ2-5; D is perhaps TRBD1 (7 bases). Germline V gene data show CDR1 as GTSNPN and CDR2 as SVGIG (reference sequence). This CDR3 spans 14 amino acids. The V and J ends lost 3 bases and 5 bases respectively, with 16 bases between them. This chain's CDR3 is CAWSRGGGGETQYF. CDR3 coding DNA: TGTGCCTGGAGCCGAGGGGGCGGAGGGGAGACCCAGTACTTC.

The chain links TRBV5-5 to TRBJ2-7; 8 nucleotides agree with TRBD1. Trimming cost V 4 bases and J 4 bases; bases outside gene matches: 7. In germline, CDR1 is SGHKS, CDR2 YYEKEE (reference sequence). The CDR3 extends over 14 amino acids. The CDR3 sequence is CASSQRQGAYEQYF. The CDR3, as DNA: TGTGCCAGCAGCCAGCGGCAGGGGGCTTACGAGCAGTACTTC.

The rearrangement links TRBV6-5 to TRBJ1-2; maybe TRBD1 (6 bases). Trimming removed 7 bases at V and 2 bases at J, with 14 bases between. There are 14 residues in the CDR3. The germline V gene has CDR1 MNHEY and CDR2 SVGAGI. The CDR3 spells CASKRVTGNYGYTF. CDR3 nucleotides: TGTGCCAGCAAGCGGGTTACAGGGAACTATGGCTACACCTTC.

This clone turned up a few times. CDR3 DNA: TGTGCCAGCAGTGGATCCGGGACAGGAGACTTCGAGCAGTACTTC. It specifies CASSGSGTGDFEQYF. The chain carries TRBV28 and TRBJ2-7; the match to TRBD1 covers 8 bases. The junction had 12 bases not matched to a gene; V was cut back by 5 bases and J by 6 bases. The V gene's germline CDR1 is MDHEN and CDR2 SYDVKM. This CDR3 spans 15 amino acids.

To note about this clone: The same CDR3 can be traced to other DNA sequences in this sample. V gene TRBV30 combines with J gene TRBJ1-2; TRBD1 might be the D (5 bases). CDR3 length: 13 amino acids. V was clipped by 0 bases and J by 5 bases, with 10 bases between them. The germline V gene has CDR1 GTSNPN and CDR2 SVGIG (reference sequence). The CDR3: CAWSVQGAYGYTF. The DNA of the CDR3 is TGTGCCTGGAGTGTACAAGGGGCATATGGCTACACCTTC. Supplemented by reference TRBV30 and TRBJ1-2, the full variable domain reads SQTIHQWPATLVQPVGSPLSLECTVEGTSNPNLYWYRQAAGRGLQLLFYSVGIGQISSEVPQNLSASRPQDRQFILSSKKLLLSDSGFYLCAWSVQGAYGYTFGSGTRLTVV.

The sample holds a few counts of this clone. The rearrangement uses TRBV28 and TRBJ1-4; no reliable D call. The CDR3 length is 16 residues. In germline, CDR1 is MDHEN, CDR2 SYDVKM. V lost 3 bases and J 5 bases, leaving 16 bases between the germline ends. This CDR3 is CASSFPRAGMNEKLFF. In DNA, the CDR3 is TGTGCCAGCAGTTTTCCCCGGGCAGGCATGAATGAAAAACTGTTTTTT.

J is TRBJ1-2 and V is TRBV11-2; no firm D call. The V gene lost 5 bases and the J gene lost 4 bases, with 14 bases spanning the gap. This CDR3 comprises 14 residues. Germline V gene sequence: CDR1 SGHAT, CDR2 FQNNGV. The CDR3 reads CASSLGSFPYGYTF. CDR3 bases: TGTGCCAGCAGCCTAGGATCCTTCCCCTATGGCTACACCTTC.